Sequencing of this TCR beta chain was carried out in a study of T cells expressing NK-cell markers. In germline, CDR1 is GTSNPN, CDR2 SVGIG (reference sequence). The CDR3 is 13 residues long. TCRdb re-called the 5' RACE reads and gives one entry per CDR3 protein, without DNA. The sample spans 250,000 to 300,000 distinct CDR3 sequences; the ten largest clones claim 0.3% to 0.45%. The sample was blood T cells: a sorted CD56 or NKG2C T cell subset, CD4+ or CD8+ T cells, or bulk PBMC T cells (not recorded which). V and J are TRBV30 and TRBJ2-5; TCRdb proposes TRBD1, but this gene call is untestable without DNA. The receptor's source is a man aged 18 to 29 in good health. CDR3 sequence reads: CAWSVGPGETQYF.